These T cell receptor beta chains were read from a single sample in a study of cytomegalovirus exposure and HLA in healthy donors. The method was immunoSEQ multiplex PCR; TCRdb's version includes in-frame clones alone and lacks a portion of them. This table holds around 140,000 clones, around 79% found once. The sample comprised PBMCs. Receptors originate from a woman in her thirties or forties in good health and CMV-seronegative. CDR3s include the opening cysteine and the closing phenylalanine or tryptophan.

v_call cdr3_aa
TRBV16 CASSQSLDRGSNYGYTF
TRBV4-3 CASSQSQGSTYEQYF
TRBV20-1 CSALTGEKLFF
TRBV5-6 CASSLSMDRYNEKLFF
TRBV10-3 CAISPGQSSGNTIYF
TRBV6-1 CASSGGDRSYEQYF
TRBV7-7 CASSLEQGAGNTIYF
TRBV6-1 CASSDRQGSWGYTF
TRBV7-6 CASSLGGDWDGYTF
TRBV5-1 CAPKLRLGTNREQYF
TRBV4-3 CASSQERADRLFF
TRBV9 CASSGGSPLYNEQFF
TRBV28 CASSTSGGSYEQYF
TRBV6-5 CASSASGTGMHEQYF
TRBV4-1 CASSRLRDRGSYEQYF
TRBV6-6 CASRPGHQPQHF
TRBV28 CASSLTPGIGENSPLHF
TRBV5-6 CASSSTGSETQYF
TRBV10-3 CAISHSGTLEAHEQYF
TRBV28 CASSLARVGTEAFF
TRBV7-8 CASSLVANSPLHF
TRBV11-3 CASSSGSGNEQFF
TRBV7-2 CASSLARVQGEEGAFF
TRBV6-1 CASSLTGLSHYGYTF
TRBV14 CASSQDTRGLFGELFF
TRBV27 CASSLLTGGDYEQYF
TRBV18 CASSPFKQGFVSADTQYF